This TCR beta chain was captured by sequencing in a study of shared clonotypes between healthy human individuals. Germline values: CDR1 MNHEY, CDR2 SMNVEV (reference sequence). The V end lost 2 bases, the J end lost 0 bases, and 10 bases lay between the germline ends. The CDR3 sequence is 16 residues long. The assay was run at deep level. Per sorted-subset replicate PCR, input was 200 to 250 ng DNA, representing some 30,000 T cell genomes. This table comes from immunoSEQ multiplex PCR, and its TCRdb copy is limited to in-frame clones, with some not included. The sample lists 1.5 million to 1.9 million clones, 98% occurring once.

The V call is TRBV27, the J call TRBJ1-4; D is undetermined. This TCR was recovered from a man younger than 45 in good health. Sequenced sample: naive CD4+ T cells sorted from blood. Subset noted: CD45RA+ positively selected. CDR3 amino acids: CASSLRKYATNEKLFF. CDR3 nucleotides: TGTGCCAGCAGTTTACGGAAATACGCAACTAATGAAAAACTGTTTTTT. The variable domain in full, completed from reference TRBV27 and TRBJ1-4, reads EAQVTQNPRYLITVTGKKLTVTCSQNMNHEYMSWYRQDPGLGLRQIYYSMNVEVTDKGDVPEGYKVSRKEKRNFPLILESPSPNQTSLYFCASSLRKYATNEKLFFGSGTQLSVL.